The following is a TCR beta chain sequence with its context. TCRdb's table, derived via immunoSEQ multiplex PCR, lists solely in-frame clones and lacks some. The top ten hold around 21% of the sample, which has 70,000 to 95,000 clones, approximately 95% seen once. The entry originates in a study of OX40 agonist ivuxolimab in advanced cancers. About the research overall: In this trial design, patients received ivuxolimab intravenously at 0.01 to 10 mg/kg every 2 weeks. A mean age of around 63 years, range about 20 to 79, was recorded, and 80% to 90% were male. Earlier anti-PD-1, anti-PD-L1 or anti-CTLA-4 therapy was permitted; around 40% had received some.

Germline-derived CDR1 and CDR2 are MGHDK and SYGVNS. Trimming cost V 7 bases and J 5 bases; bases outside gene matches: 7. This CDR3 has 13 amino acids. Sequencing was performed on CD4+ or CD8+ T cells sorted from blood, taken in a trial of the OX40 agonist ivuxolimab. This receptor was identified in an adult with an advanced solid tumor such as melanoma, head and neck, liver or kidney cancer. The chain employs TRBV25-1 and TRBJ2-7; 8 nucleotides match TRBD2. The CDR3: CASNTGGLDEQYF. CDR3 DNA: TGTGCCAGCAATACGGGGGGGCTCGACGAGCAGTACTTC.